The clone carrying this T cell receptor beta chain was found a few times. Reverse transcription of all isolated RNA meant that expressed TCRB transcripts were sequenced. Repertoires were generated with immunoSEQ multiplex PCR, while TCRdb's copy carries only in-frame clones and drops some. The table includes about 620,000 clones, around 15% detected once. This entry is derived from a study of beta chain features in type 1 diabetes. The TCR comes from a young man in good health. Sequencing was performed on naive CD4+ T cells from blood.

Here the CDR3 reads CASSELGGGSTDTQYF. CDR3 DNA: TGTGCCAGCAGTGAATTGGGGGGCGGTAGCACAGATACGCAGTATTTT. The chain recombines TRBV25-1 with TRBJ2-3; possibly TRBD1 or TRBD2 for D (6 bases each). Germline CDR1 is MGHDK and CDR2 is SYGVNS. V lost 1 base, J lost 0 bases, and 11 bases lay in between. This CDR3 is 16 amino acids long. The full variable domain, rest sourced from reference TRBV25-1 and TRBJ2-3, is EADIYQTPRYLVIGTGKKITLECSQTMGHDKMYWYQQDPGMELHLIHYSYGVNSTEKGDLSSESTVSRIRTEHFPLTLESARPSHTSQYLCASSELGGGSTDTQYFGPGTRLTVL.